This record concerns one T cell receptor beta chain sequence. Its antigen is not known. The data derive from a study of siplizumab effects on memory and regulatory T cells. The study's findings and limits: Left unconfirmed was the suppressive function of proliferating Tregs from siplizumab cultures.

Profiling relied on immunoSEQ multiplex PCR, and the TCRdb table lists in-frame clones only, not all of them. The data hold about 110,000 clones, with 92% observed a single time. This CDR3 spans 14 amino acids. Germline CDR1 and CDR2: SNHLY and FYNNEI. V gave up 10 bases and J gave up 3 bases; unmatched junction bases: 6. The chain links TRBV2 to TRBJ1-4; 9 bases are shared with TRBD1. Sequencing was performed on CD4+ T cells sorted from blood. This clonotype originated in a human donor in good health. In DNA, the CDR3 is TGTGCCACCAGAGGGGACAGGGCTAATGAAAAACTGTTTTTT. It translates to CATRGDRANEKLFF.